This T cell receptor beta chain was found in a study of T cell responses to AZD1222 COVID-19 vaccine. Study-wide findings and caveats: The study found vaccine-associated CD4 TCRs spanning spike, dominant at 160-218 and 743-854.

Repertoires were generated with immunoSEQ multiplex PCR, while TCRdb's copy carries only in-frame clones and drops some. The profile covers more than 250,000 clones, with just over 90% appearing a single time and 0.5% to 0.65% taken by the ten largest. V was shortened by 5 bases and J by 0 bases, with 15 bases between the two germline ends. The CDR3 extends over 15 amino acids. In germline, CDR1 is SGHRS, CDR2 YFSETQ. Comment on this clone: The antigen remains undetermined.

The TCR was taken from an adult in good health. V and J are TRBV5-1 and TRBJ2-7, with TRBD1 as a possible D gene (6 bases). The material was peripheral blood, obtained on day 0 of AZD1222 vaccination. Here the CDR3 reads CASRHADRSSYEQYF. The CDR3 nucleotides are TGCGCCAGCAGGCATGCTGACAGGTCCTCCTACGAGCAGTACTTC. The full variable domain, rest sourced from reference TRBV5-1 and TRBJ2-7, is KAGVTQTPRYLIKTRGQQVTLSCSPISGHRSVSWYQQTPGQGLQFLFEYFSETQRNKGNFPGRFSGRQFSNSRSEMNVSTLELGDSALYLCASRHADRSSYEQYFGPGTRLTVT.